These 23 T cell receptor beta chains originate from one sample sequenced in a study of CD8 T cells in Susac syndrome. cDNA came from about 0.5 to 1 ug RNA primed by random hexamers. One entry per CDR3 protein results from TCRdb running MiXCR on the immunoSEQ multiplex PCR reads. Of roughly 140,000 distinct CDR3 sequences detected, 90% to 95% appear once; the ten largest clones hold 0.16%. Input material: CD4+ T cells from PBMCs. Receptors were obtained from a human donor with Susac syndrome.

The chain uses TRBV5-6 and TRBJ2-6, with a possible D match to TRBD2 (5 bases). The CDR3 runs to 18 residues. V shed 4 bases and J shed 0 bases, with 17 bases lying between them. Germline V gene data show CDR1 as SGHDT and CDR2 as YYEEEE. The CDR3 region has the DNA TGTGCCAGCAGCCCCCCCGGCAGGAGGACCTCTGGGGCCAACGTCCTGACTTTC. Translating it yields CASSPPGRRTSGANVLTF.

This clonotype was observed once. The gene calls are TRBV5-1 and TRBJ2-7; TRBD1 agrees at 9 bases. There are 15 residues in the CDR3. V shed 4 bases and J 5 bases; nucleotides not matched to a gene: 10. CDR1 SGHRS and CDR2 YFSETQ come from the germline V gene. The DNA for the CDR3 is TGCGCCAGCAGCCCCGCGTTCCGGGACAGGGACGAGCAGTACTTC. This sequence encodes CASSPAFRDRDEQYF.

V is TRBV12-3 or TRBV12-4 and J is TRBJ1-2, with 7 bases fitting TRBD1. Losses at the gene ends were 4 bases for V and 5 bases for J; bases not matched to a gene: 10. This CDR3 comprises 15 residues. CDR3 residues: CASSYLPGQLYGYTF. CDR3 sequence (DNA): TGTGCCAGCAGTTATCTTCCGGGACAGCTTTATGGCTACACCTTC.

The V and J genes are TRBV25-1 and TRBJ2-5; D ambiguous. Germline-derived CDR1 and CDR2 are MGHDK and SYGVNS. The CDR3 loop spans 12 amino acids. V dropped 1 base and J dropped 9 bases, with 9 bases sitting between them. The CDR3 spells CASSELVRAQYF. DNA for the CDR3: TGTGCCAGCAGTGAATTAGTTAGGGCCCAGTACTTC.

This clonotype was counted only a few times. The V call is TRBV18, the J call TRBJ2-5; D not resolved. The V end lost 4 bases, the J end lost 4 bases, and 4 bases lay between the germline ends. CDR1 is KGHSH, CDR2 LQKENI, per germline. This CDR3 region has 11 residues. In DNA form, the CDR3 reads TGTGCCAGCTCACGATCAGAGACCCAGTACTTC. Its protein product is CASSRSETQYF.

The chain joins TRBV3-1 to TRBJ2-5; unclear D gene. The germline V gene encodes CDR1 LGHDT and CDR2 YNNKEL (reference sequence). This CDR3 region has 15 residues. Trimming removed 4 bases from V and 5 bases from J, with 17 bases in between. The CDR3 sequence: CASSLGTTTSETQYF. Here the CDR3 DNA reads TGTGCCAGCAGCCTCGGTACCACTACATCGGAGACCCAGTACTTC.

The chain recombines TRBV7-2 with TRBJ1-2; D ambiguous. Germline lookup yields CDR1 SGHTA and CDR2 FQGNSA. The CDR3 runs 15 residues. Trimming removed 5 bases from V and 6 bases from J, with 19 bases in between. DNA for the CDR3: TGTGCCAGCAGCAACCCAGGAAGGGCGGGCAATGGCTACACCTTC. Translated, it gives CASSNPGRAGNGYTF. The variable domain in full, with the rest retrieved from reference TRBV7-2 and TRBJ1-2, is GAGVSQSPSNKVTEKGKDVELRCDPISGHTALYWYRQSLGQGLEFLIYFQGNSAPDKSGLPSDRFSAERTGGSVSTLTIQRTQQEDSAVYLCASSNPGRAGNGYTFGSGTRLTVV.

The V gene is TRBV4-2, the J gene TRBJ2-4; D might be TRBD1 or TRBD2, each matching 5 bases. This CDR3 comprises 19 residues. Germline CDR1 is LGHNA and CDR2 is YNFKEQ. V lost 3 bases and J lost 2, with 23 bases in between. CDR3 loop: CASSQEDGGSDGSKNIQYF. The CDR3 nucleotides are TGTGCCAGCAGCCAGGAAGATGGGGGATCCGACGGGTCCAAAAACATTCAGTACTTC.

This rearrangement joins TRBV18 to TRBJ2-4; either TRBD1 or TRBD2 may fit D (5 bases each). Germline CDR1 reads KGHSH; CDR2 reads LQKENI. V was shortened by 6 bases and J by 0 bases, with 15 bases between the two germline ends. The CDR3 is made up of 16 amino acids. The CDR3 region is CASSLTRDEAKNIQYF. CDR3 coding DNA: TGTGCCAGCTCTCTAACCCGGGACGAAGCCAAAAACATTCAGTACTTC. Filled out from reference TRBV18 and TRBJ2-4, the complete variable domain reads NAGVMQNPRHLVRRRGQEARLRCSPMKGHSHVYWYRQLPEEGLKFMVYLQKENIIDESGMPKERFSAEFPKEGPSILRIQQVVRGDSAAYFCASSLTRDEAKNIQYFGAGTRLSVL.

This clonotype was observed once. The CDR3 protein is CASSLEGSRADTQYF. The CDR3 nucleotides read TGCGCCAGCAGCTTGGAGGGATCCAGAGCAGATACGCAGTATTTT. The rearrangement joins TRBV5-1 to TRBJ2-3, with D hard to call. V shed 0 bases and J shed 4 bases, with 12 bases lying between them. The CDR3 loop spans 15 amino acids. Germline lookup yields CDR1 SGHRS and CDR2 YFSETQ.

V and J are TRBV15 and TRBJ2-3; 8 nucleotides line up with TRBD2. The CDR3 contains 15 residues. The V gene's germline CDR1 is LNHNV and CDR2 YYDKDF (reference sequence). The ends lost 0 bases at V and 1 base at J; junction bases unmatched: 0. The CDR3 region is CATSRERGGTDTQYF. As DNA, the CDR3 is TGTGCCACCAGCAGAGAGCGGGGGGGCACAGATACGCAGTATTTT.

The rearrangement joins TRBV24-1 to TRBJ2-3, with D uncertain. Germline lookup yields CDR1 KGHDR and CDR2 SFDVKD. The CDR3 sequence is 15 residues long. Trimming took off 4 bases at V and 7 bases at J, with 17 bases between the two ends. The CDR3 loop is CATSDPLTKEHTQYF. The CDR3 coding sequence is TGTGCCACCAGTGACCCTCTGACCAAGGAACATACGCAGTATTTT.

The genes are TRBV27 and TRBJ1-5; TRBD1 matches at 10 bases. The junction had 8 bases not matched to a gene; V was cut back by 5 bases and J by 7 bases. Germline CDR1 is MNHEY and CDR2 is SMNVEV (reference sequence). CDR3 length equals 15 residues. This CDR3 reads CASSLGTGDRQPQHF. In nucleotides, the CDR3 is TGTGCCAGCAGTCTCGGGACAGGGGATAGGCAGCCCCAGCATTTT.

The CDR3 loop reads CASSQTVGAGETQYF. The CDR3 bases are TGTGCCAGCAGCCAGACGGTGGGGGCCGGGGAGACCCAGTACTTC. The chain uses TRBV3-1 and TRBJ2-5; the D gene is possibly TRBD1 (6 bases). The length of the CDR3 is 15 residues. The ends were cut back, 3 bases at V and 5 bases at J, with 16 bases in the middle. Germline V gene data show CDR1 as LGHDT and CDR2 as YNNKEL (reference sequence).

In DNA form, the CDR3 reads TGCAGCGTTGAAGACAGGGGCTCTGGAAACACCATATATTTT. Its translation is CSVEDRGSGNTIYF. V gene TRBV29-1 combines with J gene TRBJ1-3; tentative D call: TRBD1 (6 bases). Germline V gene data show CDR1 as SQVTM and CDR2 as ANQGSEA. The CDR3 spans 14 residues. The V and J ends lost 0 bases and 0 bases respectively, with 6 bases between them.

The rearrangement uses TRBV15 and TRBJ2-1; 9 nucleotides line up with TRBD1. V shed 7 bases and J 9 bases; nucleotides not matched to a gene: 10. This CDR3 has 14 residues. The germline V gene encodes CDR1 LNHNV and CDR2 YYDKDF (reference sequence). The CDR3: CATIKDRGRGEQFF. The CDR3, as DNA: TGTGCCACCATCAAGGACAGGGGCCGGGGTGAGCAGTTCTTC.

The CDR3 nucleotides read TGTGCCAGCAGCCAAGACCTGAACACCGGGGAGCTGTTTTTT. It encodes CASSQDLNTGELFF. The genes are TRBV14 and TRBJ2-2; D remains ambiguous. This CDR3 has 14 residues. The germline gives CDR1 SGHDN, CDR2 FVKESK. The ends were cut back, 0 bases at V and 1 base at J, with 3 bases in the middle.

The rearrangement uses TRBV5-4 and TRBJ2-1, with D tentatively TRBD2 (5 bases). Germline values: CDR1 SGHNT, CDR2 YYREEE (reference sequence). Trimming stripped 4 bases from V and 8 bases from J, with 10 bases between. The length of the CDR3 is 12 residues. CDR3 loop: CASSGVGDEQFF. Here the CDR3 DNA reads TGTGCCAGCAGCGGGGTCGGGGATGAGCAGTTCTTC.

The chain uses TRBV9 and TRBJ2-3, with unresolved D. Germline values: CDR1 SGDLS, CDR2 YYNGEE. The CDR3 runs to 12 residues. The V end was cut by 3 bases, the J end by 6 bases, with 8 bases between. The CDR3 loop is CASSAHGDTQYF. The CDR3 DNA is TGTGCCAGCAGCGCCCACGGGGATACGCAGTATTTT.

This rearrangement joins TRBV20-1 to TRBJ2-2; no clear D gene. This CDR3 is 14 amino acids long. CDR1 is DFQATT, CDR2 SNEGSKA, per germline (reference sequence). V lost 0 bases to trimming and J lost 7 bases, with 12 bases between them. The CDR3 coding sequence is TGCAGTGCTAGAGATCGGACCGCCTTCGGGGAGCTGTTTTTT. Translation: CSARDRTAFGELFF.

This clonotype was recorded only once. For the CDR3, the DNA is TGCAGTGCCAGCAAGCGGAGCGGAGATGGCGACGAGCAGTACTTC. This codes for CSASKRSGDGDEQYF. The chain carries TRBV20-1 and TRBJ2-7; the D gene is possibly TRBD2 (5 bases). V dropped 6 bases and J dropped 5 bases, with 23 bases sitting between them. The germline V gene encodes CDR1 DFQATT and CDR2 SNEGSKA (reference sequence). The CDR3 is 15 residues long.

The chain uses TRBV9 and TRBJ1-1, with TRBD1 matching over 8 bases. Germline trimming cut 2 bases from V and 4 bases from J; bases unmatched to any gene: 4. Germline CDR1 SGDLS, CDR2 YYNGEE. CDR3 length: 14 amino acids. The CDR3 DNA reads TGTGCCAGCAGCGTGACAGGGGAATCCACTGAAGCTTTCTTT. Its translation: CASSVTGESTEAFF.

The chain recombines TRBV27 with TRBJ2-3, with a weak D call TRBD2 (5 bases). The CDR3 runs to 16 residues. Between the trimmed V and J ends, which lost 8 bases and 3 bases, there was a span of 21 bases. In germline, CDR1 is MNHEY, CDR2 SMNVEV (reference sequence). The CDR3 spells CASWGRNSRGTDTQYF. The CDR3, as DNA: TGTGCCAGCTGGGGAAGGAATAGCCGAGGGACAGATACGCAGTATTTT.